The clone carrying this T cell receptor beta chain was seen more than once but under ten times. The data stem from a study of blood T cells in healthy people across ages. The authors ran a second PCR of about 7 to 11 cycles using a sample-barcoded 5' primer and a J-beta primer mix. Each CDR3 protein is one row after TCRdb ran MiXCR on the 5' RACE reads. The data show 920,000 or so distinct CDR3 sequences, with roughly 45% seen just once and 15% to 20% held by the top ten. This TCR was recovered from an older woman in good health. Specimen: blood.

The CDR3 loop reads CASSTGSTYNEQFF. DNA of the CDR3: TGTGCCAGCAGCACCGGATCAACCTACAATGAGCAGTTCTTC. The chain employs TRBV25-1 and TRBJ2-1, with D unclear. The CDR3 is made up of 14 amino acids. V was cut by 6 bases and J by 2 bases, with 11 bases left in between. Germline lookup yields CDR1 MGHDK and CDR2 SYGVNS. The whole variable domain, remainder taken from reference TRBV25-1 and TRBJ2-1, is EADIYQTPRYLVIGTGKKITLECSQTMGHDKMYWYQQDPGMELHLIHYSYGVNSTEKGDLSSESTVSRIRTEHFPLTLESARPSHTSQYLCASSTGSTYNEQFFGPGTRLTVL.